The T cell receptor (beta chain) described here comes from a study of T cell responses to AZD1222 COVID-19 vaccine. Study outcomes and limitations: Only six or seven AZD1222 recipients tested seropositive at baseline. There were repertoire samples only from the period after the peak T cell response. Among vaccine-associated CD4 TCRs, coverage spanned spike, with dominance at 160-218 and 743-854.

TCRdb's table, derived via immunoSEQ multiplex PCR, lists solely in-frame clones and lacks some. This table holds approximately 110,000 clones, roughly 84% found once. Concerning this clone: The antigen is not known.

This TCR derives from an adult in good health. The sample here was peripheral blood, taken on day 0 of AZD1222 vaccination.

Written as DNA, the CDR3 is TGTGCCAGCAGCCTCCGCTCCTACGAGCAGTACTTC. It translates to CASSLRSYEQYF. J is TRBJ2-7 and V is TRBV21-1; the listed D gene, TRBD2, was not tested against the DNA. TRBV21-1 is listed as a pseudogene. The CDR3 is 12 amino acids.